This is a list of T cell receptor beta chains from one sample in a study of blood T cell repertoires in COVID-19. Assay: immunoSEQ multiplex PCR; the TCRdb copy retains only in-frame clones and omits some. The repertoire holds 130,000 to 150,000 clones, with about four fifths as singletons. Sample: peripheral blood. The receptor set was obtained from a man between 70 and 80 years old who had recovered from COVID-19. The CDR3 runs from the conserved cysteine through the conserved F or W. The D gene is left open where the match is weak. Rows may omit the clone size; those that give it use once, few, many or a size class.

>TRBV7-2|TRBJ2-2|NA|once
TGTGCCAGCAGCTCCCTGCTTGTGGGCAGATCCGGGGAGCTGTTTTTT
CASSSLLVGRSGELFF
>TRBV21-1|TRBJ1-1|NA|once
TGTGCCAGCAGGGTGTGGGGACAGGCGCCCCAAGGTGCTTTCTTT
CASRVWGQAPQGAFF
>TRBV7-9|TRBJ2-5|NA|NA
TGTGCCAGCAGCTCCCCACAGGGTCCTGTGACCCAGTACTTC
CASSSPQGPVTQYF
>TRBV7-9|TRBJ2-7|NA|NA
TGTGCCAGCAGCGAAGGGTTGGGACTTCGTGTTTACGAGCAGTACTTC
CASSEGLGLRVYEQYF
>TRBV11-2|TRBJ1-1|NA|once
TGTGCCAGCAGCCAAAACAGGTTTACTGAAGCTTTCTTT
CASSQNRFTEAFF
>TRBV7-6|TRBJ1-4|NA|NA
TGTGCCAGCAGCTCAAGCTCTCAGGACAGCTTTCGTCTTAAACTGTTTTTT
CASSSSSQDSFRLKLFF
>TRBV5-1|TRBJ2-5|NA|NA
TGCGCCAGCAGCTTGGAGTTGGCCCAAGAGACCCAGTACTTC
CASSLELAQETQYF
>TRBV19|TRBJ2-7|TRBD2|NA
TGTGCCAGTAGTGCGGGGACTAGTCTTTTGGGCTACGAGCAGTACTTC
CASSAGTSLLGYEQYF
>TRBV9|TRBJ2-1|NA|NA
TGTGCCAGCAGCGCCAGACAGGTGGCGATTTACAATGAGCAGTTCTTC
CASSARQVAIYNEQFF
>TRBV24-1|TRBJ2-1|TRBD1|NA
TGTGCCACCAGTGATCTCCCTGGACAGGGGACGAATGAGCAGTTCTTC
CATSDLPGQGTNEQFF
>TRBV5-1|TRBJ2-1|NA|NA
TGCGCCAGCAGCTCTTCTAGCGTCGGCAATGAGCAGTTCTTC
CASSSSSVGNEQFF
>TRBV3-1/TRBV3-2|TRBJ2-3|TRBD1|NA
TGTGCCAGCAGCAACAGACAGGGGGCGGAAGATACGCAGTATTTT
CASSNRQGAEDTQYF
>TRBV4-2|TRBJ2-7|TRBD2|many
TGTGCCAGCAGCCACGGACTAGCGGACCCCTACGAGCAGTACTTC
CASSHGLADPYEQYF
>TRBV6-5|TRBJ1-1|NA|NA
TGTGCCTCAAGAGGGGGTCATAACACTGAAGCTTTCTTT
CASRGGHNTEAFF
>TRBV4-1|TRBJ2-3|TRBD2|NA
TGCGCCAGCAGCCAAGGACTAGCGGGATTTGGCACAGATACGCAGTATTTT
CASSQGLAGFGTDTQYF
>TRBV30|TRBJ2-3|TRBD2|NA
TGTGCCTGGAGATCACTAGCGGGGAGGGCAGATACGCAGTATTTT
CAWRSLAGRADTQYF
>TRBV6-5|TRBJ2-3|TRBD2|NA
TGTGCCAGCAGGGATACCCCCACCGGACTAGCAGTTTCGTATTTT
CASRDTPTGLAVSYF
>TRBV25-1|TRBJ2-7|NA|NA
TGTGCCAGCATGGCCACAGTGCCCTACGAGCAGTACTTC
CASMATVPYEQYF
>TRBV4-3|TRBJ2-3|NA|NA
TGCGCCAGCAGCCAAGAGATAAGAGGTTCAGATACGCAGTATTTT
CASSQEIRGSDTQYF
>TRBV20-1|TRBJ1-3|NA|NA
TGCAGTGCTACGGGTGGAAACACCATATATTTT
CSATGGNTIYF
>TRBV5-1|TRBJ1-6|NA|once
TGCGCCAGCAGAGGATCCGGACAGAATAATTCACCCCTCCACTTT
CASRGSGQNNSPLHF
>TRBV7-9|TRBJ2-1|TRBD2|NA
TGTGCCAGCATCATAGCGGGACTCTACAATGAGCAGTTCTTC
CASIIAGLYNEQFF
>TRBV9|TRBJ1-2|NA|NA
TGTGCCAGCAGCGTAGCGGGGTACGGCTACACCTTC
CASSVAGYGYTF
>TRBV29-1|TRBJ1-1|NA|NA
TGCAGCGTCACGAGGTGGGGCTCAGGCACTGAAGCTTTCTTT
CSVTRWGSGTEAFF
>TRBV25-1|TRBJ1-5|NA|NA
TGTGCCAGCAGTGAATGTATCGGGACACTTAGCAATCAGCCCCAGCATTTT
CASSECIGTLSNQPQHF
>TRBV7-9|TRBJ1-2|NA|NA
TGTGCCAGCAGTATTCTCAGGGTCAACTATGGCTACACCTTC
CASSILRVNYGYTF
>TRBV7-9|TRBJ2-7|NA|NA
TGTGCCAGCAGCTTAGCGCCTAGCTTTCGGGCCGAGCAGTACTTC
CASSLAPSFRAEQYF
>TRBV1|TRBJ2-1|NA|NA
TGCACCAGCAGTCGTTCCACTAGCGGCCAAGTTAATGAGCAGTTCTTC
CTSSRSTSGQVNEQFF
>TRBV5-1|TRBJ2-7|TRBD2|NA
TGCGCCAGCACCCCCTGGGGTAGCGGGCCCTCCTACGAGCAGTACTTC
CASTPWGSGPSYEQYF
>TRBV13|TRBJ2-3|NA|NA
TGTGCCAGCAGCTTATGGGAGTCAGATACGCAGTATTTT
CASSLWESDTQYF
>TRBV4-3|TRBJ1-6|NA|NA
TGCGCCAGCAGCCAAGATATGAGTGTAGATTCACCCCTCCACTTT
CASSQDMSVDSPLHF
>TRBV27|TRBJ2-3|TRBD2|NA
TGTGCCAGCAGGGCGCTCGGGGGGAGCACAGATACGCAGTATTTT
CASRALGGSTDTQYF
>TRBV2|TRBJ1-4|TRBD1|NA
TGTGCCAGCAGTGAAGGCAGGGGGGAAAAACTGTTTTTT
CASSEGRGEKLFF
>TRBV19|TRBJ2-1|TRBD2|NA
TGTGCCACAAAGGGACTAGCGGGGGGAAGAATCGGGTATGAGCAGTTCTTC
CATKGLAGGRIGYEQFF
>TRBV7-2|TRBJ1-5|TRBD1|NA
TGTGCCAGCGGGACAGAACTAAATCAGCCCCAGCATTTT
CASGTELNQPQHF
>TRBV28|TRBJ1-2|TRBD1|NA
TGTGCCACCGAAACAGGGGTAAACTATGGCTACACCTTC
CATETGVNYGYTF
>TRBV3-1/TRBV3-2|TRBJ1-6|TRBD1|NA
TGTGCCTCTCAGCCAAGATTACAGGGGGCTCGTTCACCCCTCCACTTT
CASQPRLQGARSPLHF